This section outlines one TCR beta chain sequence together with its context. The CDR3 contains 14 residues. V gave up 8 bases and J gave up 8 bases, with 20 bases separating them. The germline gives CDR1 SGDLS, CDR2 YYNGEE. The repertoire was sequenced with immunoSEQ multiplex PCR; TCRdb's copy has only in-frame clones and lacks some. The sample has around 180,000 clones; roughly 88% are singletons. These data are taken from a study of blood T cell repertoires in COVID-19. The source of this sequence is an elderly man with COVID-19, enrolled during active disease. The specimen was peripheral blood. The chain uses TRBV9 and TRBJ2-4; the D gene is possibly TRBD1 (7 bases). This CDR3 is CASGGGPPVDIQYF. The CDR3 nucleotides are TGTGCCAGTGGAGGGGGCCCTCCCGTAGACATTCAGTACTTC.